This T cell receptor beta chain emerged from a study of spatial heterogeneity in lung cancer. The CDR3 length is 15 residues. The germline CDR1 and CDR2 sequences are LNHDA and SQIVND (reference sequence). V dropped 5 bases and J dropped 3; count of bases not matched to a gene: 7. Specified time point: sample taken at primary tumor resection. TCRdb passed the 5' RACE reads through MiXCR, listing each CDR3 protein once. The data show fewer than 18,000 distinct CDR3 sequences, about 3.9% seen once. This clonotype was seen repeatedly, ten times or more. With the library built for alpha chains, this beta chain is off target and its frequency is not meaningful.

The source of this sequence is a male donor with early-stage non-small cell lung cancer. The sequencing here drew on normal lung tissue next to the tumor, taken at surgery. The V gene is TRBV19, the J gene TRBJ2-3, with 8 bases aligning to TRBD2. CDR3 residues: CASSVKAGETDTQYF. CDR3 nucleotide sequence: TGTGCCAGTAGTGTAAAAGCGGGAGAAACAGATACGCAGTATTTT.